This T cell receptor beta chain was profiled in a study of blood T cells in healthy people across ages. A second about 7 to 12 cycle PCR used barcoded and J-beta primers. All samples gave at least 2.5 million CDR3-containing paired-end reads. MiXCR was run by TCRdb on the 5' RACE reads, yielding one entry per CDR3 protein. This sample yields 700,000 to 900,000 distinct CDR3 sequences, of which roughly 50% are seen a single time; 41% belongs to the top ten. Looked up from germline, CDR1 is MNHNY and CDR2 is SVGAGI (reference sequence). Trimming took off 6 bases at V and 9 bases at J, with 17 bases between the two ends. The CDR3 runs to 13 residues. Isolation recovered at least 6.5 million PBMCs from every sample.

The sequenced sample was blood. This chain joins TRBV6-6 and TRBJ1-2, with D perhaps TRBD1 (5 bases). The source is an elderly man in good health. CDR3: CASRLGDVIRYTF. In nucleotides, the CDR3 is TGTGCCAGCAGACTCGGGGACGTTATACGCTACACCTTC.